Detailed here is one T cell receptor beta chain. Its target is unknown. This sample is drawn from a study of T cells in Graves' hyperthyroidism and ophthalmopathy. Study results and caveats: Most clonotypes expanded in the thyroid (above 0.001) were also present in blood. Ophthalmopathy, which appeared later, was predicted by the model a median 6.5 months before onset.

The CDR3 extends over 15 amino acids. Trimming pared 8 bases from V and 1 base from J, leaving 17 bases between. Germline assignment: CDR1 MNHNS and CDR2 SASEGT. Newly diagnosed hyperthyroidism patients aged 18 to 65 years had disease lasting under 2 months. Fresh peripheral blood, roughly 9.6 ml, was the source of the PBMCs. Amplified TCR beta CDR3 regions derived from RNA transcripts. The HTBI set primed first-round TCR CDR3 RT-PCR. In TCRdb, the multiplex PCR reads were re-called with MiXCR into one record per CDR3 protein. The data contain under 450,000 distinct CDR3 sequences, 15% to 17% of them singletons.

Sample: blood. The clonotype was recovered from a woman aged 18-29 years with Graves' hyperthyroidism. The rearrangement uses TRBV6-1 and TRBJ2-5; D gene ambiguous. The CDR3 nucleotides are TGTGCCAGCGGAAAATGGAACTATCCCCAAGAGACCCAGTACTTC. Amino acids: CASGKWNYPQETQYF.